Here is one TCR beta chain with its context. Its specific antigen is unknown. Nothing much larger sits one base from this clone, and base qualities are not available. This entry belongs to a study of a mutant IDH1 vaccine in newly diagnosed glioma (dated by TCRdb to about 2021). Context from the whole study: Eight vaccinations were administered to patients in weeks 1, 3, 5, 7, 11, 15, 19 and 23, corresponding to visits V03 through V10. Six visits were used for peripheral blood collection: V03 (baseline), V05, V07, V10, V12 and V13. For exploratory analyses, about two dozen treated patients had longitudinal TCRB deep sequencing done wherever samples were available. Vaccination was initiated 4-6 weeks after radiotherapy alone, or concurrently with temozolomide cycles in the chemotherapy-containing groups. Of the 25 to 40 treated patients, around 62% were male and approximately 40% were female, and the mean age was roughly 40 years. Before enrollment, most patients had been given radiochemotherapy with temozolomide as standard therapy, while the rest had received either radiotherapy alone or temozolomide alone.

The sample's time point label, in plain terms: week 23, last vaccination. Each vaccine dose was 300 ug of a 20-mer mutant IDH1 peptide in Montanide, given subcutaneously with topical imiquimod. Donors had newly diagnosed WHO grade 3 or 4 IDH1-mutant astrocytomas with loss of nuclear ATRX. The samples were drawn from NOA16, a multicentre, single-arm, open-label phase I trial in Germany that tested a mutant IDH1 peptide vaccine in humans for the first time. Genomic DNA for TCRB sequencing was extracted from EDTA blood using the DNeasy Blood and Tissue Kit. Overall study outcomes, separate from this receptor: Selection of PBMC samples for TCRB deep sequencing was based on availability. Immune responses induced by the vaccine were seen in roughly 95% of patients across multiple MHC alleles. The authors stated that sample limitations prevented analyses of patient blood samples from being reproduced. Pseudoprogression appeared unrelated to alterations in the top peripheral T cell clonotypes detected by TCRB sequencing.

The CDR3 holds 14 amino acids from the cysteine to the phenylalanine. Only CDR3 DNA remains: 42 bases, in frame from the first base. CDR1 and CDR2 are read off the germline V gene as MGHRA and YSYEKL. From V the trimming removes 1 base and from J it removes 1 base, while the gene matches leave 0 bases of the junction unaccounted for. Library method: the immunoSEQ multiplex PCR assay. Following the manufacturer's protocol, the hsTCRB Kit was used to amplify rearranged TCR beta chain sequences. TCRB libraries were sequenced on an Illumina MiSeq. On the study's bioinformatics: The proprietary platform of the kit vendor was used for demultiplexing, trimming and gene mapping. Not all clones reach the TCRdb copy of this immuneACCESS table, which keeps in-frame sequences only. Checked studies attribute under half of the gap to unresolved V genes and leave the rest unexplained. D and trimming come from the DNA, and the V and J calls and clone size come from that table. Across this sample there are around 56,000 clones, with about three quarters seen only once. The ten largest clones capture approximately 7.6% of the sample.

The rearrangement joined TRBV4-1 to TRBJ2-7, and 8 bases in between align with TRBD1. This specimen consisted of PBMCs, obtained from a glioma patient whose treatment included an IDH1 peptide vaccine. The TCR originated in a woman aged 40 to 49 with glioma. Some clones in this sample may be carry-over from other donors' samples. Here is the DNA: TGCGCCAGCAGCCAAGGGGACAGGTCCTACGAGCAGTACTTC. Translated, it reads CASSQGDRSYEQYF.